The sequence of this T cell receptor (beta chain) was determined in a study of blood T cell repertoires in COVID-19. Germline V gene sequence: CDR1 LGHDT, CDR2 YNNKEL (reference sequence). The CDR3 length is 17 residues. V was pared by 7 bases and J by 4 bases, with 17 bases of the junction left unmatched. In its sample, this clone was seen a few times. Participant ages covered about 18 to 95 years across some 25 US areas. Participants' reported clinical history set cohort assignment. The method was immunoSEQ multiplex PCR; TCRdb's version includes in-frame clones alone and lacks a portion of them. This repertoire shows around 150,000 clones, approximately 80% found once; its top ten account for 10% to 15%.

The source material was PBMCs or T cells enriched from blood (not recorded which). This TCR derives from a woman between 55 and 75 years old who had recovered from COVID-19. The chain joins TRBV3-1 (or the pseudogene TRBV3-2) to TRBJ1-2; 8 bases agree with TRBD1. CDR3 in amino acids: CASTLRDRPFTSYGYTF. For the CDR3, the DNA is TGTGCCAGCACCCTCCGGGACAGGCCCTTTACTTCCTATGGCTACACCTTC.